This TCR beta chain is drawn from a study of blood T cell repertoires in COVID-19. Germline-derived CDR1 and CDR2 are LGHNA and YSLEER. V was cut by 4 bases and J by 0 bases, with 10 bases left in between. There are 15 residues in the CDR3. The table came from immunoSEQ multiplex PCR; TCRdb's copy has only in-frame clones and leaves some out. This sample has under 400,000 clones, with nearly 90% found just once. This clonotype was sampled from a man aged 18 to 29 with active or convalescent COVID-19. This chain links TRBV4-3 with TRBJ1-5; D remains unclear. Sequencing used peripheral blood. CDR3 sequence (DNA): TGCGCCAGCAGCCTCTCACGGGTTAGCAATCAGCCCCAGCATTTT. Translating gives CASSLSRVSNQPQHF.